These 2 T cell receptor beta chains came from one sample sequenced in a study of PD-1 blockade in classical Hodgkin lymphoma. Brentuximab vedotin exposure varied, and every patient relapsed after autologous stem cell transplantation. Repertoires were generated with immunoSEQ multiplex PCR, while TCRdb's copy carries only in-frame clones and drops some. The data show about 39,000 clones, about nine tenths seen once. This specimen consisted of peripheral blood mononuclear cells (PBMCs), obtained at baseline. These receptors all come from a human donor with classical Hodgkin lymphoma.

The chain joins TRBV7-3 to TRBJ2-1; tentative D call: TRBD2 (5 bases). V lost 4 bases, J lost 1 base, and 11 bases lay in between. This CDR3 contains 15 residues. Germline loops: CDR1 SGHTA, CDR2 FQGTGA. The CDR3 region is CASSSLAKSYNEQFF. CDR3 nucleotide sequence: TGTGCCAGCAGCTCGCTAGCTAAATCCTACAATGAGCAGTTCTTC.

Concerning this clone itself: The sample contains more than one DNA sequence encoding this CDR3. V and J are TRBV5-1 and TRBJ2-5, with D hard to call. Trimming removed 0 bases from V and 4 bases from J, with 4 bases in between. Germline V CDR1 and CDR2: SGHRS, YFSETQ. The CDR3 consists of 12 residues. The chain's CDR3 is CASSLAGETQYF. CDR3 bases: TGCGCCAGCAGCTTGGCGGGAGAGACCCAGTACTTC.